This T cell receptor beta chain was obtained from a study of CD8 T cells in ankylosing spondylitis. Notes on the study in general: Among TCR beta sequences, a motif of several highly homologous variants appeared characteristic of ankylosing spondylitis blood. Peripheral blood held disease-linked clones only at relatively low frequency, and these were CD8+. Clones tied to disease were said to be significantly enriched in matched ankylosing spondylitis synovial fluid.

The CDR3 covers 14 residues. The germline V gene encodes CDR1 SGHRS and CDR2 YFSETQ. The V gene lost 4 bases and the J gene lost 0 bases, with 10 bases spanning the gap. This clonotype was observed at least ten times. Its antigen is currently unknown. It was by quantitative 5'-RACE with molecular barcodes that TCR beta libraries were made. MiXCR, applied by TCRdb to the 5' RACE reads, yields one record per CDR3 protein. Of about 92,000 distinct CDR3 sequences listed, about 8.1% were seen once; the top ten hold 4.5% to 5.5%. Sequenced material: blood, either unsorted or a sorted T cell fraction (not recorded which). The sequence came from a male donor with ankylosing spondylitis or in good health (not recorded which). The rearrangement links TRBV5-1 to TRBJ2-5; D is uncertain. This chain's CDR3 is CASSARTDQETQYF. The CDR3 DNA follows: TGCGCCAGCAGCGCGCGGACGGACCAAGAGACCCAGTACTTC.